This entry lists 22 T cell receptor beta chains sequenced from one sample in a study of blood T cells in healthy people across ages. Combining a sample-barcoded 5' primer with a J-beta primer mix, a second PCR ran for 7 to 11 cycles. TCRdb recomputed calls from the 5' RACE reads with MiXCR, one row per CDR3 protein. This sample yields 870,000 or so distinct CDR3 sequences, of which about 28% are seen a single time; 15% to 20% belongs to the top ten. Specimen: blood. The receptors derive from an elderly woman in good health.

This clonotype was counted only a few times. The V and J genes are TRBV6-1 and TRBJ1-1; D ambiguous. The CDR3 has 14 amino acids. Germline V gives CDR1 MNHNS, CDR2 SASEGT. V shed 6 bases and J shed 1 base, with 12 bases lying between them. The CDR3 loop reads CASSSPPRNTEAFF. CDR3 nucleotides: TGTGCCAGCAGCTCACCCCCGCGGAACACTGAAGCTTTCTTT.

J is TRBJ1-4 and V is TRBV11-2; D is perhaps TRBD1 (5 bases). This CDR3 contains 15 residues. From germline, CDR1 is SGHAT and CDR2 FQNNGV. The V and J ends lost 2 bases and 5 bases respectively, with 12 bases between them. The DNA of the CDR3 is TGTGCCAGCAGCTTAACGCGACAGAGGAATGAAAAACTGTTTTTT. Translated: CASSLTRQRNEKLFF.

Turning to this clonotype: The junction does not match germline at one end; this may be a read error. This chain joins TRBV7-7 and TRBJ1-5; D is possibly TRBD1 (6 bases). Germline CDR1 and CDR2: SSHAT and FNYEAQ (reference sequence). The CDR3 loop spans 17 amino acids. CDR3 DNA sequence: TGTGCTAGCAGCTTAGGAAGGGGGGGACGGAACCATCAGCCCCAGCATTTT. Its translation is CASSLGRGGRNHQPQHF.

The V call is TRBV5-1, the J call TRBJ2-1; the match to TRBD2 covers 8 bases. V dropped 1 base and J dropped 8; count of bases not matched to a gene: 8. This CDR3 has 15 amino acids. Germline V gene data show CDR1 as SGHRS and CDR2 as YFSETQ. The CDR3: CASSLLGLGLDEQFF. The CDR3 DNA follows: TGCGCCAGCAGCTTGTTGGGACTAGGCCTCGATGAGCAGTTCTTC. Drawing the rest from reference TRBV5-1 and TRBJ2-1, the complete variable domain is KAGVTQTPRYLIKTRGQQVTLSCSPISGHRSVSWYQQTPGQGLQFLFEYFSETQRNKGNFPGRFSGRQFSNSRSEMNVSTLELGDSALYLCASSLLGLGLDEQFFGPGTRLTVL.

A word on this clonotype: A read error is possible here, since a much larger clone lies one base away. V and J are TRBV5-1 and TRBJ2-1; no reliable D call. The better agreement between TRBJ2-7 and the DNA end casts doubt on the J call. The CDR3 covers 13 residues. Germline-derived CDR1 and CDR2 are SGHRS and YFSETQ. The CDR3 here is CASSYRSYNEQYF. Written as DNA, the CDR3 is TGCGCCAGCAGCTACCGCTCCTACAATGAGCAGTACTTC.

CDR3 in DNA: TGTGCCACCAGCAACGGACAGGGGGCTCAGCATTTT. Translation gives CATSNGQGAQHF. The chain carries TRBV15 and TRBJ1-5, with 11 bases identical to TRBD1. After removal of 4 bases from V and 13 bases from J, the junction contained 3 bases not matched to a gene. The CDR3 is 12 residues long. The V gene's germline CDR1 is LNHNV and CDR2 YYDKDF (reference sequence). Complete variable domain (other parts from reference TRBV15 and TRBJ1-5): DAMVIQNPRYQVTQFGKPVTLSCSQTLNHNVMYWYQQKSSQAPKLLFHYYDKDFNNEADTPDNFQSRRPNTSFCFLDIRSPGLGDTAMYLCATSNGQGAQHFGDGTRLSIL.

In this sample, this clonotype turned up many times. V usage is TRBV6-5 and J usage is TRBJ2-5, with TRBD2 identical over 11 bases. CDR1 MNHEY and CDR2 SVGAGI come from the germline V gene. This CDR3 has 15 amino acids. J gave up 8 bases and V 0 bases, and 5 bases lay outside the gene matches. CDR3 coding DNA: TGTGCCAGCAGTTACTCGGGTAGCGGGGGGGGAACCCAGTACTTC. Amino acid sequence: CASSYSGSGGGTQYF.

The sample holds a few counts of this clonotype. A much larger clone is a single base away; this may be a read error. CDR3 region: CATSRRTSSHNEQYF. CDR3 bases: TGTGCCACCAGCAGAAGGACTAGCTCGCACAATGAGCAGTACTTC. The rearrangement joins TRBV15 to TRBJ2-7; TRBD2 aligns across 8 bases. The trim removed 2 bases at V and 7 bases at J, leaving 10 bases unmatched. The CDR3 loop spans 15 amino acids. Per germline, CDR1 LNHNV and CDR2 YYDKDF (reference sequence).

The CDR3 loop reads CASSQWVGTDTQYF. In DNA, the CDR3 is TGTGCCAGCAGCCAGTGGGTCGGAACAGATACGCAGTATTTT. The chain uses TRBV7-2 and TRBJ2-3, with D uncertain. This CDR3 spans 14 amino acids. The V end was cut by 5 bases, the J end by 3 bases, with 12 bases between. Germline V gene lookup returns CDR1 SGHTA and CDR2 FQGNSA.

The sample holds many counts of this clonotype. The chain uses TRBV7-9 and TRBJ1-1; D gene ambiguous. Germline V gives CDR1 SEHNR, CDR2 FQNEAQ (reference sequence). Trimming left V 5 bases short and J 5 bases short, with 18 bases between. This CDR3 comprises 15 residues. The CDR3 loop reads CASSPRRTVGTEAFF. CDR3 bases: TGTGCCAGCAGCCCCCGTCGGACGGTTGGGACTGAAGCTTTCTTT.

A word on this clonotype: A much larger clone differs from this one at a single base, so this may be a read error. The rearrangement links TRBV12-3 or TRBV12-4 to TRBJ2-7, with 7 bases identical to TRBD2. The CDR3 has 14 amino acids. With 6 bases clipped from V and 7 bases from J, the junction kept 12 bases outside the gene matches. The CDR3 loop reads CASRAGGGIGEQYF. CDR3 DNA sequence: TGTGCCAGCAGGGCTGGCGGGGGAATTGGGGAGCAGTACTTC.

This clonotype was seen more than once but under ten times. This chain joins TRBV25-1 and TRBJ1-6; perhaps TRBD1 as D (6 bases). With 3 bases removed from V and 10 bases from J, the gap between germline ends came to 19 bases. Germline lookup yields CDR1 MGHDK and CDR2 SYGVNS. The CDR3 consists of 16 residues. CDR3 DNA: TGTGCCAGCAGTGACATCCTACAGGGCTCAGGGTCACCCCTCCACTTT. It is translated as CASSDILQGSGSPLHF.

This clonotype was counted at least ten times. The V call is TRBV6-2 or TRBV6-3, the J call TRBJ2-1; 9 nucleotides align to TRBD1. The CDR3 is 18 residues long. Losses at the gene ends were 0 bases for V and 6 bases for J; bases not matched to a gene: 12. Germline lookup yields CDR1 MNHEY and CDR2 SVGEGT. This CDR3 is CASSYSTGRRDRVNEQFF. Written as DNA, the CDR3 is TGTGCCAGCAGTTACTCAACGGGCCGTCGGGACAGGGTCAATGAGCAGTTCTTC.

This chain links TRBV6-2 or TRBV6-3 with TRBJ1-2; 10 bases are shared with TRBD1. This CDR3 has 16 residues. J was trimmed by 6 bases and V by 7 bases; bases with no gene match: 14. CDR1 MNHEY and CDR2 SVGEGT come from the germline V gene. CDR3 sequence: CASTNKWTGGSNGYTF. The CDR3 DNA reads TGTGCCAGCACCAACAAGTGGACAGGGGGAAGCAATGGCTACACCTTC.

As for this clonotype: Being one base from a much bigger clone, this may be a read error. J is TRBJ1-2 and V is TRBV7-9; the D gene is possibly TRBD1 (6 bases). CDR1 is SEHNR and CDR2 is FQNEAQ in the germline V gene (reference sequence). The CDR3 contains 17 residues. Trimming took off 5 bases at V and 0 bases at J, with 19 bases between the two ends. CDR3 DNA: TGTGCCAGCAGCCACATTATAATACAGGGCTCTAACTATGGCTACACCTTC. Translating it yields CASSHIIIQGSNYGYTF.

There are many counts of this clonotype. The V gene is TRBV7-9, the J gene TRBJ1-2; TRBD1 matches 9 bases. CDR3 length: 15 amino acids. V shed 5 bases and J 2 bases; nucleotides not matched to a gene: 6. Per the germline V gene, CDR1 is SEHNR and CDR2 is FQNEAQ (reference sequence). The CDR3 loop is CASSTRTGENYGYTF. CDR3 nucleotides: TGTGCCAGCAGCACACGGACAGGGGAGAACTATGGCTACACCTTC.

There are many counts of this clonotype. This chain joins TRBV30 and TRBJ2-3; no firm D call. V shed 1 base and J shed 6 bases, with 5 bases lying between them. Germline CDR1 reads GTSNPN; CDR2 reads SVGIG (reference sequence). This CDR3 has 11 residues. The CDR3 DNA reads as TGTGCCTGGAGTGGACCCGATACGCAGTATTTT. This encodes CAWSGPDTQYF.

In this sample, this clonotype turned up a few times. The rearrangement joins TRBV7-9 to TRBJ2-2; 12 nucleotides match TRBD1. CDR3 length: 17 residues. V lost 4 bases, J lost 4 bases, and 7 bases stayed unmatched. Germline lookup yields CDR1 SEHNR and CDR2 FQNEAQ (reference sequence). CDR3 DNA: TGTGCCAGCAGCTCCCACCCGGGACAGGGGGCCACCGGGGAGCTGTTTTTT. Residues: CASSSHPGQGATGELFF.

This clonotype was counted between two and nine times. The genes are TRBV7-9 and TRBJ2-4, with 7 bases that match TRBD1. CDR1 and CDR2 from the germline V gene are SEHNR and FQNEAQ (reference sequence). The CDR3 spans 16 residues. J gave up 3 bases and V 5 bases, and 10 bases lay outside the gene matches. The CDR3 here is CASSRPGTDYKNIQYF. In DNA, the CDR3 is TGTGCCAGCAGCCGACCTGGGACAGACTACAAAAACATTCAGTACTTC.

This clonotype showed up just a few times. A much larger clone differs from this one at a single base, so this may be a read error. The chain carries TRBV7-6 and TRBJ2-1, with no clear D. The DNA end is a closer match to TRBJ2-7, so the J assignment may be wrong. The CDR3 covers 13 residues. CDR1 SGHVS and CDR2 FNYEAQ come from the germline V gene. The CDR3 bases are TGTGCCAGCAGCTGGCAGAGCTACAATGAGCAGTACTTC. This translates into CASSWQSYNEQYF.

This clonotype was recorded a few times. A much more abundant neighbour one base away suggests this may be a read error. The chain links TRBV7-2 to TRBJ2-3, with a possible D match to TRBD2 (7 bases). Germline assignment: CDR1 SGHTA and CDR2 FQGNSA. V gave up 0 bases and J gave up 7 bases, with 20 bases separating them. CDR3 size: 17 residues. The CDR3 spells CASSLALMGGARNTQYF. DNA for the CDR3: TGTGCCAGCAGCTTAGCGCTTATGGGGGGGGCCCGGAATACGCAGTATTTT.

This chain uses TRBV7-8 with TRBJ1-2, with unresolved D. Trimming took 2 bases from V and 4 from J, leaving 11 bases between them. Germline CDR1 reads SGHVS; CDR2 reads FQNEAQ. The CDR3 has 14 residues. CDR3 bases: TGTGCCAGCAGCTTATCTAGGGTTAGCTATGGCTACACCTTC. Encoded protein: CASSLSRVSYGYTF.